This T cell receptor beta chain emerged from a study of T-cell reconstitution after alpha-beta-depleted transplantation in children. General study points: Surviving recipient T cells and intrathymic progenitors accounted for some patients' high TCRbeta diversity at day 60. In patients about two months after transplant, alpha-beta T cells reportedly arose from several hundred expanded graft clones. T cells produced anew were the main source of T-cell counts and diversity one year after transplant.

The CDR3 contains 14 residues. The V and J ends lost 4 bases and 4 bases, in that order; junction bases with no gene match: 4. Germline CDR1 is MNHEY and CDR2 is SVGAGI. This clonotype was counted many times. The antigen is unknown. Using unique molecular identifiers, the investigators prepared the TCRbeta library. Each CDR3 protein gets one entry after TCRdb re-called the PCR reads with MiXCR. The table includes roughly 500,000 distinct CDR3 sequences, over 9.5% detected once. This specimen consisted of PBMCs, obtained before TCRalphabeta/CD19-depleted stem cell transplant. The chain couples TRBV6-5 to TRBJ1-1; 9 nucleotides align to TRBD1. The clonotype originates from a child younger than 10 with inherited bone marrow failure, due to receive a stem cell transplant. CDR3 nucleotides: TGTGCCAGCAGTTCCATGACAGGGGGCACTGAAGCTTTCTTT. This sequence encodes CASSSMTGGTEAFF.